These 25 T cell receptor beta chains came from one sample sequenced in a study of shared clonotypes between healthy human individuals. Sequencing used immunoSEQ multiplex PCR; TCRdb keeps in-frame clones, though not all of them. The repertoire holds more than 2 million clones, with about 95% as singletons. It was CD45RO-negative cells, positively selected for CCR7, that made up naive CD8 cells, with terminally differentiated effector memory CD45RA+ cells excluded. The sample comprised naive CD8+ T cells sorted from blood. The receptor source for this set is a man younger than 30 in good health.

J is TRBJ2-3 and V is TRBV27, with TRBD2 matching over 9 bases. The junction had 6 bases not matched to a gene; V was cut back by 4 bases and J by 1 base. Germline-derived CDR1 and CDR2 are MNHEY and SMNVEV (reference sequence). CDR3 length equals 16 residues. The CDR3 DNA reads TGTGCCAGCAGTTCGGGGACTAGCAGAGGCACAGATACGCAGTATTTT. As protein: CASSSGTSRGTDTQYF.

This chain joins TRBV7-8 and TRBJ2-1; no reliable D call. In germline, CDR1 is SGHVS, CDR2 FQNEAQ. This CDR3 is 14 amino acids long. With 2 bases removed from V and 1 base from J, the gap between germline ends came to 6 bases. In DNA, the CDR3 is TGTGCCAGCAGCTTAATAGGATCCTACAATGAGCAGTTCTTC. Protein product: CASSLIGSYNEQFF. Variable domain in full (rest from reference TRBV7-8 and TRBJ2-1): GAGVSQSPRYKVAKRGQDVALRCDPISGHVSLFWYQQALGQGPEFLTYFQNEAQLDKSGLPSDRFFAERPEGSVSTLKIQRTQQEDSAVYLCASSLIGSYNEQFFGPGTRLTVL.

The V and J genes are TRBV5-5 and TRBJ2-5, with 8 bases that match TRBD2. The V gene's germline CDR1 is SGHKS and CDR2 YYEKEE (reference sequence). V lost 3 bases and J lost 5; bases outside the gene matches: 6. The CDR3 runs to 14 residues. In DNA form, the CDR3 reads TGTGCCAGCAGCTCCTTAGCGGGGCTGGAGACCCAGTACTTC. It specifies CASSSLAGLETQYF.

The chain combines TRBV6-5 with TRBJ2-7, with TRBD2 as a possible D gene (6 bases). Trimming removed 6 bases from V and 0 bases from J, with 15 bases in between. Looked up from germline, CDR1 is MNHEY and CDR2 is SVGAGI. The CDR3 spans 15 residues. As DNA, the CDR3 is TGTGCCAGCAGATCGTTAGCGGAGAGCTCCTACGAGCAGTACTTC. Its protein is CASRSLAESSYEQYF.

The chain carries TRBV11-2 and TRBJ2-7; a weak D match, TRBD2 (6 bases). This CDR3 comprises 16 residues. Germline CDR1 is SGHAT and CDR2 is FQNNGV. V was shortened by 3 bases and J by 3 bases, with 18 bases between the two germline ends. The CDR3, as DNA: TGTGCCAGCAGCTTGGGGAAGGCGGGGACCGTCTACGAGCAGTACTTC. Protein sequence: CASSLGKAGTVYEQYF. Together with reference TRBV11-2 and TRBJ2-7, the CDR3 gives the full variable domain: EAGVAQSPRYKIIEKRQSVAFWCNPISGHATLYWYQQILGQGPKLLIQFQNNGVVDDSQLPKDRFSAERLKGVDSTLKIQPAKLEDSAVYLCASSLGKAGTVYEQYFGPGTRLTVT.

Comment on this clone: Other DNA sequences in this specimen translate into the identical CDR3. This chain uses TRBV9 with TRBJ1-2, with D hard to call. The CDR3 consists of 15 residues. Germline V gene sequence: CDR1 SGDLS, CDR2 YYNGEE. The V end was cut by 0 bases, the J end by 1 base, with 10 bases between. The CDR3 bases are TGTGCCAGCAGCGTAGCGGCGGGGAGTAACTATGGCTACACCTTC. Translation gives CASSVAAGSNYGYTF.

V and J are TRBV9 and TRBJ2-7; either TRBD1 or TRBD2 may fit D (5 bases each). The CDR3 contains 14 residues. The germline V and J ends were trimmed by 4 bases and 6 bases, with 17 bases remaining between them. Germline CDR1 reads SGDLS; CDR2 reads YYNGEE. CDR3 sequence (DNA): TGTGCCAGCAGCCCCCAACCCTCTGGGGGCGAGCAGTACTTC. It encodes CASSPQPSGGEQYF.

As to this clone: A much larger clonotype is one base distant, so this may be a read error. This chain connects TRBV5-6 to TRBJ1-5; no reliable D call. This CDR3 comprises 12 residues. Trimming shortened V by 4 bases and J by 0 bases, and 2 bases separated the two germline ends. Germline V gene lookup returns CDR1 SGHDT and CDR2 YYEEEE. This CDR3 reads CASSVSNQPQHF. In DNA form, the CDR3 reads TGTGCCAGCAGCGTTAGCAATCAGCCCCAGCATTTT.

The CDR3 DNA follows: TGTGCCAGCAGTGAGTCCAGGGGCTACGAGCAGTACTTC. Its protein product is CASSESRGYEQYF. The rearrangement uses TRBV6-1 and TRBJ2-7, with D possibly TRBD1 on 6 matching bases. The length of the CDR3 is 13 residues. The germline V gene encodes CDR1 MNHNS and CDR2 SASEGT. Between the trimmed V and J ends, which lost 3 bases and 3 bases, there was a span of 9 bases.

CDR3 nucleotide sequence: TGTGCCAGCGGGGACTCTGGGGCCAACGTCCTGACTTTC. This encodes CASGDSGANVLTF. The chain couples TRBV7-6 to TRBJ2-6; D is uncertain. CDR3 length: 13 residues. The germline V and J ends were trimmed by 8 bases and 0 bases, with 5 bases remaining between them. CDR1 is SGHVS and CDR2 is FNYEAQ in the germline V gene.

The genes are TRBV5-4 and TRBJ2-5; no definite D call. The CDR3 length is 13 residues. The germline V gene encodes CDR1 SGHNT and CDR2 YYREEE (reference sequence). Trimming took 4 bases from V and 10 from J, leaving 17 bases between them. Written as DNA, the CDR3 is TGTGCCAGCAGCCCCCCTGGGGTTATTGACCAGTACTTC. Translation: CASSPPGVIDQYF.

The V gene is TRBV21-1, the J gene TRBJ2-7. TRBV21-1 is flagged as a pseudogene. The CDR3 consists of 12 residues. CDR3 loop: CASTKGKYEQYF. CDR3 nucleotide sequence: TGTGCCAGCACCAAAGGAAAATACGAGCAGTACTTC.

This chain uses TRBV10-3 with TRBJ1-1, with 8 nucleotides matching TRBD1. Germline trimming cut 3 bases from V and 0 bases from J; bases unmatched to any gene: 6. Germline CDR1 reads ENHRY; CDR2 reads SYGVKD. The CDR3 covers 16 residues. This CDR3 is CAISEDRGYMNTEAFF. The CDR3 DNA reads as TGTGCCATCAGTGAAGACAGGGGATATATGAACACTGAAGCTTTCTTT.

This chain joins TRBV27 and TRBJ1-2, with no clear D. The germline V gene has CDR1 MNHEY and CDR2 SMNVEV (reference sequence). V gave up 6 bases and J gave up 4 bases, with 15 bases separating them. This CDR3 has 14 residues. The CDR3 region has the DNA TGTGCCAGCAGAAACGTAGGGTACCCCTATGGCTACACCTTC. It is translated as CASRNVGYPYGYTF.

The chain carries TRBV6-5 and TRBJ2-2, with a weak D call TRBD1 (5 bases). The CDR3 extends over 15 amino acids. Germline V gene data show CDR1 as MNHEY and CDR2 as SVGAGI. Trimming took 6 bases from V and 6 from J, leaving 17 bases between them. As DNA, the CDR3 is TGTGCCAGCAGCATCACAGGAAATTCGGCCGGGGAGCTGTTTTTT. This sequence encodes CASSITGNSAGELFF.

V gene TRBV27 combines with J gene TRBJ2-7; no firm D call. V lost 1 base and J 3 bases, leaving 10 bases between the germline ends. Germline-derived CDR1 and CDR2 are MNHEY and SMNVEV (reference sequence). The CDR3 covers 14 residues. CDR3 sequence reads: CASSLWSGFYEQYF. CDR3 in DNA: TGTGCCAGCAGTTTATGGTCGGGTTTCTACGAGCAGTACTTC.

The V call is TRBV19, the J call TRBJ1-6; TRBD1 is a possible D gene (6 bases). The CDR3 spans 14 residues. Germline CDR1 LNHDA, CDR2 SQIVND (reference sequence). V lost 2 bases and J lost 8, with 10 bases in between. The CDR3, as DNA: TGTGCCAGTAGTATACCAAGACAGGATTCACCCCTCCACTTT. Its protein product is CASSIPRQDSPLHF.

The V gene is TRBV29-1, the J gene TRBJ2-7, with a weak D call TRBD1 (6 bases). The germline V gene has CDR1 SQVTM and CDR2 ANQGSEA. Trimming left V 3 bases short and J 3 bases short, with 21 bases between. The CDR3 spans 16 residues. The CDR3: CSVEVYGKTGNYEQYF. As DNA, the CDR3 is TGCAGCGTTGAGGTGTACGGGAAAACAGGGAACTACGAGCAGTACTTC.

V and J are TRBV6-1 and TRBJ1-1, with TRBD1 as a possible D gene (6 bases). From germline, CDR1 is MNHNS and CDR2 SASEGT. Trimming left V 1 base short and J 1 base short, with 10 bases between. The CDR3 has 15 residues. CDR3 sequence: CASSEEGHPNTEAFF. Written as DNA, the CDR3 is TGTGCCAGCAGTGAAGAGGGACACCCGAACACTGAAGCTTTCTTT.

The chain carries TRBV6-1 and TRBJ2-7, with a tentative D call TRBD1 (6 bases). Deletions cut 5 bases from V and 3 bases from J, with 17 bases between. CDR1 is MNHNS, CDR2 SASEGT, per germline. The CDR3 contains 15 residues. The CDR3 bases are TGTGCCAGCAGTCCAGACAGGCTGGGGAGCTACGAGCAGTACTTC. It codes for CASSPDRLGSYEQYF.

About this clone: Other DNA sequences in the sample encode the same CDR3. The CDR3 loop is CAWSVGQGNTEAFF. CDR3 bases: TGTGCCTGGAGTGTTGGGCAAGGGAACACTGAAGCTTTCTTT. The chain employs TRBV30 and TRBJ1-1, with D uncertain. V was cut by 0 bases and J by 1 base, with 9 bases left in between. The CDR3 is 14 amino acids. Germline V gene lookup returns CDR1 GTSNPN and CDR2 SVGIG (reference sequence).

This chain connects TRBV2 to TRBJ2-7, with D hard to call. Germline CDR1 SNHLY, CDR2 FYNNEI. V dropped 3 bases and J dropped 0 bases, with 12 bases sitting between them. There are 15 residues in the CDR3. The CDR3 is CASSDDTLSSYEQYF. In nucleotides, the CDR3 is TGTGCCAGCAGTGATGACACTTTAAGCTCCTACGAGCAGTACTTC. Combining the CDR3 with reference TRBV2 and TRBJ2-7 gives the whole variable domain EPEVTQTPSHQVTQMGQEVILRCVPISNHLYFYWYRQILGQKVEFLVSFYNNEISEKSEIFDDQFSVERPDGSNFTLKIRSTKLEDSAMYFCASSDDTLSSYEQYFGPGTRLTVT.

The chain's CDR3 is CAASQETQYF. CDR3 coding DNA: TGTGCCGCCAGCCAAGAGACCCAGTACTTC. V usage is TRBV2 and J usage is TRBJ2-5; D unresolved. CDR3 length: 10 residues. Germline values: CDR1 SNHLY, CDR2 FYNNEI. V lost 11 bases to trimming and J lost 1 base, with 5 bases between them.

The V gene is TRBV9, the J gene TRBJ1-2, with 8 bases that match TRBD1. Trimming removed 1 base from V and 3 bases from J; junction bases left unmatched: 8. CDR1 SGDLS and CDR2 YYNGEE come from the germline V gene. This CDR3 is 16 amino acids long. As DNA, the CDR3 is TGTGCCAGCAGCGTACAGACAGGGGACTCCTACTATGGCTACACCTTC. It encodes CASSVQTGDSYYGYTF. Full variable domain (missing parts from reference TRBV9 and TRBJ1-2): DSGVTQTPKHLITATGQRVTLRCSPRSGDLSVYWYQQSLDQGLQFLIQYYNGEERAKGNILERFSAQQFPDLHSELNLSSLELGDSALYFCASSVQTGDSYYGYTFGSGTRLTVV.

The V gene is TRBV6-1, the J gene TRBJ1-2; 10 bases line up with TRBD1. There are 18 residues in the CDR3. J was trimmed by 5 bases and V by 3 bases; bases with no gene match: 15. CDR1 is MNHNS, CDR2 SASEGT, per germline. The CDR3 reads CASSDHLFGGQGFYGYTF. The CDR3 nucleotides read TGTGCCAGCAGTGACCACCTCTTTGGGGGACAGGGGTTTTATGGCTACACCTTC.